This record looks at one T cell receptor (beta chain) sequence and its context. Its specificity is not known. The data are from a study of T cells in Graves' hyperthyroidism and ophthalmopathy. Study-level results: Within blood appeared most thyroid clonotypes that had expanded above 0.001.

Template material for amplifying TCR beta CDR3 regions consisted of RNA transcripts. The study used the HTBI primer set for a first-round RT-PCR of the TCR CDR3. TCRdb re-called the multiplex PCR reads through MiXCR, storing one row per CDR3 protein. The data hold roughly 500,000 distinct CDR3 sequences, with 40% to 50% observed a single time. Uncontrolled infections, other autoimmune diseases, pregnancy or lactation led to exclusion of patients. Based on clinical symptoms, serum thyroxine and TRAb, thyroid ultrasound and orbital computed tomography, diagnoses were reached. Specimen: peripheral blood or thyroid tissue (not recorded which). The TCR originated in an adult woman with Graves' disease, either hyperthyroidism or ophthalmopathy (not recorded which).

Written as DNA, the CDR3 is TGTGCCAGCAGCCGAGGATCACTGAACACTGAAGCTTTCTTT. This codes for CASSRGSLNTEAFF. The rearrangement joins TRBV7-9 to TRBJ1-1; D is undetermined. The germline CDR1 and CDR2 sequences are SEHNR and FQNEAQ (reference sequence). Trimming pared 5 bases from V and 0 bases from J, leaving 10 bases between. The CDR3 has 14 amino acids.